This T cell receptor beta chain stems from a study of post-analysis software for immune sequencing data. Study in general: Patients had relapsing-remitting, secondary progressive or progressive-relapsing multiple sclerosis; some lacked subtype.

Findings and limits, study-wide: TRBV segments more frequent in patients than in controls numbered roughly 5 and included TRBV5-6, TRBV5-1 and TRBV20-1. F-measure co-clustering was strong for batch-matched samples.

V was trimmed by 1 base and J by 2 bases, leaving 16 bases between them. CDR3 length: 17 residues. From germline, CDR1 is SGHTA and CDR2 FQGTGA. Notes on this clonotype: As yet, its antigen is unknown.

The authors incorporated unique molecular identifiers into the TCR beta cDNA libraries. TCRdb itself ran the PCR reads through MiXCR, one entry per CDR3 protein. This sample has 750,000 to 950,000 distinct CDR3 sequences, with about 50% found just once. Sequenced: blood. This receptor was obtained from a girl under 18 with multiple sclerosis. The chain joins TRBV7-3 to TRBJ2-3; D remains unclear. CDR3 protein: CASSLNPGPLLTDTQYF. CDR3 coding DNA: TGTGCCAGCAGCTTAAACCCAGGCCCTTTACTCACAGATACGCAGTATTTT.